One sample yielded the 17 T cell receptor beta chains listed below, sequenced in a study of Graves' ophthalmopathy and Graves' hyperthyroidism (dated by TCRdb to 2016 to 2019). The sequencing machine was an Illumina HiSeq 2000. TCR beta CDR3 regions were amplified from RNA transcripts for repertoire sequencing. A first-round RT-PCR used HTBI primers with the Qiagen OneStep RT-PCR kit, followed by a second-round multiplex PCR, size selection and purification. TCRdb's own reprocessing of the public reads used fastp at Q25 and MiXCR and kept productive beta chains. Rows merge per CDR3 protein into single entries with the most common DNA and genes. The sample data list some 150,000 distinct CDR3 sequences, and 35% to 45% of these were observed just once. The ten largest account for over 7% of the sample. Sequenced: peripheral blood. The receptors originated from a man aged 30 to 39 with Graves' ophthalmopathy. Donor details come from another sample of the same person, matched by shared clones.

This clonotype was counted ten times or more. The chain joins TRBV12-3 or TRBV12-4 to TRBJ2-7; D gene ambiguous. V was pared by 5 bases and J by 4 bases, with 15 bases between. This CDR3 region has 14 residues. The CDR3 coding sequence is TGTGCCAGCAGTCACCTCTACAGAAAATACGAGCAGTACTTC. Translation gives CASSHLYRKYEQYF.

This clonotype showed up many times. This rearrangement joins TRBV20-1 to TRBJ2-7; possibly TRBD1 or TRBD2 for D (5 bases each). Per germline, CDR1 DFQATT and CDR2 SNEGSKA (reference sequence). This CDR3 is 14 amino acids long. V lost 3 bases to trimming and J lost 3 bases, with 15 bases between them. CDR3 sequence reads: CSARAPGTHYEQYF. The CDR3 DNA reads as TGCAGTGCTAGGGCCCCCGGGACCCACTACGAGCAGTACTTC.

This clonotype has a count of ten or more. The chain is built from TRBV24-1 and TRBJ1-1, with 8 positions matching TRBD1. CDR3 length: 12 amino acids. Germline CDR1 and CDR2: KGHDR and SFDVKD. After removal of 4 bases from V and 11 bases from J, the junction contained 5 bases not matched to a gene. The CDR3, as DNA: TGTGCCACCAGTGACCAGGGGGCTGGGGCTTTCTTT. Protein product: CATSDQGAGAFF.

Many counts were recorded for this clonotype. The CDR3 here is CASSLGTGEISEQYF. CDR3 sequence (DNA): TGTGCCAGCAGCTTAGGGACAGGGGAAATAAGCGAGCAGTACTTC. The chain is built from TRBV7-2 and TRBJ2-7; 9 bases align to TRBD1. The CDR3 runs 15 residues. The junction had 7 bases not matched to a gene; V was cut back by 1 base and J by 6 bases. CDR1 SGHTA and CDR2 FQGNSA come from the germline V gene. Supplemented by reference TRBV7-2 and TRBJ2-7, the full variable domain reads GAGVSQSPSNKVTEKGKDVELRCDPISGHTALYWYRQSLGQGLEFLIYFQGNSAPDKSGLPSDRFSAERTGGSVSTLTIQRTQQEDSAVYLCASSLGTGEISEQYFGPGTRLTVT.

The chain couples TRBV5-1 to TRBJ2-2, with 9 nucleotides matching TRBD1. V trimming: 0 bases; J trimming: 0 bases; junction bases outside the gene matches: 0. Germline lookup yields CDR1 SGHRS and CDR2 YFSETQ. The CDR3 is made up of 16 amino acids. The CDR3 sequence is CASSLGTGANTGELFF. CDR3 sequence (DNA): TGCGCCAGCAGCTTGGGGACAGGGGCGAACACCGGGGAGCTGTTTTTT.

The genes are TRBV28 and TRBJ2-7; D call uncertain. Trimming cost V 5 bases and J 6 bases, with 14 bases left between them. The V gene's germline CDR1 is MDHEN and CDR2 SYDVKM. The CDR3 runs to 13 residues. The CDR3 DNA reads TGTGCCAGCAGTCTCGATCCCACGGCCGAGCAGTACTTC. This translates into CASSLDPTAEQYF.

This chain's CDR3 is CASHQGGSMNTEAFF. CDR3 DNA sequence: TGTGCCAGTCATCAAGGCGGGTCCATGAACACTGAAGCTTTCTTT. V gene TRBV19 combines with J gene TRBJ1-1; D is unclear. The length of the CDR3 is 15 residues. Germline lookup yields CDR1 LNHDA and CDR2 SQIVND (reference sequence). V was cut by 8 bases and J by 0 bases, with 16 bases left in between. Together with reference TRBV19 and TRBJ1-1, the CDR3 gives the full variable domain: DGGITQSPKYLFRKEGQNVTLSCEQNLNHDAMYWYRQDPGQGLRLIYYSQIVNDFQKGDIAEGYSVSREKKESFPLTVTSAQKNPTAFYLCASHQGGSMNTEAFFGQGTRLTVV.

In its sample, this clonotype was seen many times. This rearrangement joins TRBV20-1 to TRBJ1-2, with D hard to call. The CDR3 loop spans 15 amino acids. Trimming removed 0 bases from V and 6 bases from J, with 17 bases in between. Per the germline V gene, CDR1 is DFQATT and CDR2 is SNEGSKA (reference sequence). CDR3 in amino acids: CSARDLRSLNDGYTF. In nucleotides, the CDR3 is TGCAGTGCTAGAGATCTACGGTCCCTCAATGATGGCTACACCTTC.

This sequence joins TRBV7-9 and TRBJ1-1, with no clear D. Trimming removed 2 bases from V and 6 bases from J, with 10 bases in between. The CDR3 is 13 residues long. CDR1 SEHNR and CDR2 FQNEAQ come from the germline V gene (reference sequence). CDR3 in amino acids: CASSLLGRSEAFF. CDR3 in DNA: TGTGCCAGCAGCTTATTGGGTCGGTCTGAAGCTTTCTTT.

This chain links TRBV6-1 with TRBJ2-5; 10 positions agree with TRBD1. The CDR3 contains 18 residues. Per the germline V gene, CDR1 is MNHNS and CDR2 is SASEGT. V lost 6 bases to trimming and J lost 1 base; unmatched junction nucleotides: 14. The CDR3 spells CASSGRYTGTGAQETQYF. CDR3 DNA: TGTGCCAGCAGCGGACGCTACACCGGGACAGGGGCCCAAGAGACCCAGTACTTC.

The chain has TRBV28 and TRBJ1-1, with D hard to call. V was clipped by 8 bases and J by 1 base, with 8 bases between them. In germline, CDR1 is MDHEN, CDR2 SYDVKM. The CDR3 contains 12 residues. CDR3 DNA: TGTGCCAGCCAGGTAGCGAACACTGAAGCTTTCTTT. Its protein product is CASQVANTEAFF.

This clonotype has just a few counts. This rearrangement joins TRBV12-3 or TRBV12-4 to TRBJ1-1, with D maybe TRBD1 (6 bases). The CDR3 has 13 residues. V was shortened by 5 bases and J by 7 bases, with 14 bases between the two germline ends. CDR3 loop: CASSPRTVGEAFF. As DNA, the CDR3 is TGTGCCAGCAGTCCGCGGACAGTTGGTGAAGCTTTCTTT.

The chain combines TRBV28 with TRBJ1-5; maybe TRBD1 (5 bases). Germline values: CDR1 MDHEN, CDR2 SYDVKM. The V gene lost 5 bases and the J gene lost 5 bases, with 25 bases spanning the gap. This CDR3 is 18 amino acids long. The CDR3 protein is CASSQILGGLLHYQPQHF. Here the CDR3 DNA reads TGTGCCAGCAGTCAAATATTGGGGGGTCTCTTGCATTATCAGCCCCAGCATTTT.

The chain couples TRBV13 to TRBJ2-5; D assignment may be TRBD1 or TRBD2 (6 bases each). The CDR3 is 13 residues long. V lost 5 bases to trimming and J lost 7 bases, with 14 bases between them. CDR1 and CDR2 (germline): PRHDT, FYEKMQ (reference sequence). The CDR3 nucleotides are TGTGCCAGCAGCCAGAGGGGGGCGGGGACCCAGTACTTC. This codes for CASSQRGAGTQYF.

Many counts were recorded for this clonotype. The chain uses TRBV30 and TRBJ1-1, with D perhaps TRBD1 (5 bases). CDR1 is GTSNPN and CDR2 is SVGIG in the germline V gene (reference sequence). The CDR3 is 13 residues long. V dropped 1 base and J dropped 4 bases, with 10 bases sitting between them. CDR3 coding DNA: TGTGCCTGGAGTGCCGGGGGGACCACTGAAGCTTTCTTT. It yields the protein CAWSAGGTTEAFF.

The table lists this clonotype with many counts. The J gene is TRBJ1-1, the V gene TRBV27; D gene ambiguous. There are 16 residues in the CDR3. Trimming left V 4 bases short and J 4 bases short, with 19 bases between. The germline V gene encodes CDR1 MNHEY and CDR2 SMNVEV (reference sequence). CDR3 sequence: CASSSPGNLSGTEAFF. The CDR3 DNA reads TGTGCCAGCAGTTCTCCCGGGAACTTAAGTGGCACTGAAGCTTTCTTT.

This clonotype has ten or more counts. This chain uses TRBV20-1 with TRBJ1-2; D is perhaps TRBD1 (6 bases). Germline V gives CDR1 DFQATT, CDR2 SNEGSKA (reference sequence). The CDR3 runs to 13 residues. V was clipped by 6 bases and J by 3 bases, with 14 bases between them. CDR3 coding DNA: TGCAGTGCCCATTCGGGGGGCGACTATGGCTACACCTTC. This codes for CSAHSGGDYGYTF.